Shown below are 4 T cell receptor beta chains from a single sample sequenced in a study of OX40 agonist ivuxolimab in advanced cancers. Library preparation used the immunoSEQ multiplex PCR assay. Not all clones reach the TCRdb copy of this immuneACCESS table, which keeps in-frame sequences only. Checked studies attribute under half of the gap to unresolved V genes and leave the rest unexplained. The sample contains 77,000 or so clones, about nine tenths of them found a single time. The ten largest account for approximately 0.54% of the sample. Sequenced here: CD4+ or CD8+ T cells sorted from blood, sampled in a trial of the OX40 agonist ivuxolimab. Receptor source: an adult with an advanced solid tumor such as melanoma, head and neck, liver or kidney cancer.

The chain recombines TRBV5-5 with TRBJ1-2, with D tentatively TRBD1 (6 bases). The CDR3 loop spans 13 amino acids. The V and J ends lost 0 bases and 7 bases respectively, with 10 bases between them. Germline CDR1 SGHKS, CDR2 YYEKEE (reference sequence). CDR3 in DNA: TGTGCCAGCAGCTTGGTGGCAGGGGTTGGCTACACCTTC. This translates into CASSLVAGVGYTF.

V is TRBV27 and J is TRBJ1-5; the D is unclear. Germline V gives CDR1 MNHEY, CDR2 SMNVEV (reference sequence). V shed 3 bases and J shed 0 bases, with 6 bases lying between them. This CDR3 is built from 14 residues. CDR3 in amino acids: CASSFSISNQPQHF. As DNA, the CDR3 is TGTGCCAGCAGTTTTTCAATTAGCAATCAGCCCCAGCATTTT.

The chain couples TRBV18 to TRBJ1-2, with D tentatively TRBD1 (6 bases). V gave up 3 bases and J gave up 1 base, with 12 bases separating them. Per the germline V gene, CDR1 is KGHSH and CDR2 is LQKENI. This CDR3 comprises 15 residues. CDR3 DNA: TGTGCCAGCTCACCGGACAGTTCCCTTAACTATGGCTACACCTTC. Protein: CASSPDSSLNYGYTF.

The sample holds a few counts of this clone. The CDR3 sequence: CASSMGFRRLNTEAFF. The CDR3 DNA reads TGTGCCAGTAGTATGGGGTTTCGGAGGTTGAACACTGAAGCTTTCTTT. This chain uses TRBV19 with TRBJ1-1; no definite D call. The CDR3 has 16 residues. The V gene lost 3 bases and the J gene lost 0 bases, with 14 bases spanning the gap. The germline gives CDR1 LNHDA, CDR2 SQIVND (reference sequence).